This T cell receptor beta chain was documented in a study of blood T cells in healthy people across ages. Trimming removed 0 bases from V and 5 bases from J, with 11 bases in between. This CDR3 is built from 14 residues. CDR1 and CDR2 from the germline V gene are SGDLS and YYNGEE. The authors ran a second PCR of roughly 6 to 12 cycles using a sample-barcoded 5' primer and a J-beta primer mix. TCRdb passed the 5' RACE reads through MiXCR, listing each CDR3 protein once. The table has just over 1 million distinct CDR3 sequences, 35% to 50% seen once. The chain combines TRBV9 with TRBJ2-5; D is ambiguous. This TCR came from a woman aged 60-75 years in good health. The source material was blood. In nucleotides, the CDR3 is TGTGCCAGCAGCGTAGCTCTGACCTGGGAGACCCAGTACTTC. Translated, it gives CASSVALTWETQYF. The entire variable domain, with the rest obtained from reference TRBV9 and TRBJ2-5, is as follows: DSGVTQTPKHLITATGQRVTLRCSPRSGDLSVYWYQQSLDQGLQFLIQYYNGEERAKGNILERFSAQQFPDLHSELNLSSLELGDSALYFCASSVALTWETQYFGPGTRLLVL.